This T cell receptor (beta chain) was captured by sequencing in a study of CD8 T cells in ankylosing spondylitis. Looked up from germline, CDR1 is SGDLS and CDR2 is YYNGEE. Trimming left V 3 bases short and J 5 bases short, with 12 bases between. The CDR3 length is 13 residues. This clonotype occurred many times. The antigen remains undetermined. TCR beta libraries were made by quantitative 5'-RACE with molecular barcodes. TCRdb independently ran MiXCR on the 5' RACE reads; one entry per CDR3 protein. The repertoire holds roughly 39,000 distinct CDR3 sequences, roughly 2.5% seen once, with approximately 4.4% in the top ten. Findings and limits, study-wide: Those disease-linked clones were CD8+; they were also relatively rare in peripheral blood. The study identified a TCR beta motif of several highly homologous variants that appeared characteristic of ankylosing spondylitis blood. Reports of some motif variants in reactive arthritis synovial fluid and blood predate this one.

This chain joins TRBV9 and TRBJ2-7, with D possibly being TRBD1 (5 bases). This clonotype originated in a male donor with ankylosing spondylitis or in good health (not recorded which). Material: blood, either unsorted or a sorted T cell fraction (not recorded which). The CDR3 coding sequence is TGTGCCAGCAGCGAGGGGTTGGGCAACGAGCAGTACTTC. Translation gives CASSEGLGNEQYF.